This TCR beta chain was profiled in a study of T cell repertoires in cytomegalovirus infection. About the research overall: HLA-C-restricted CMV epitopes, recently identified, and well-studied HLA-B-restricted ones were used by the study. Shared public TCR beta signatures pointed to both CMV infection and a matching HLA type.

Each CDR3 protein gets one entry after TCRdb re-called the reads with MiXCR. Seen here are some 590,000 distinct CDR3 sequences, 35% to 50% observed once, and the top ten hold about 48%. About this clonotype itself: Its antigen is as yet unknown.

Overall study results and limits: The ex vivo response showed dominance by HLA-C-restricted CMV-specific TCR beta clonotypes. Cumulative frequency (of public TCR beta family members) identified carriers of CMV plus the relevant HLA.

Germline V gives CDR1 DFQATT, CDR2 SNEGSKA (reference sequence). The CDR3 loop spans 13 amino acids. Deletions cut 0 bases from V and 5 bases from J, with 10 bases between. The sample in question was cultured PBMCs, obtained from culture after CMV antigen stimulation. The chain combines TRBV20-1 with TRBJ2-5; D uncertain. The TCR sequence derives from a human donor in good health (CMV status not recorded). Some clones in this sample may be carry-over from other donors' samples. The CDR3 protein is CSARDMASETQYF. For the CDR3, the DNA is TGCAGTGCTAGAGATATGGCTTCCGAGACCCAGTACTTC.